These T cell receptor beta chains were read from a single sample in a study of T cells after posttransplantation cyclophosphamide. The table came from immunoSEQ multiplex PCR; TCRdb's copy has only in-frame clones and leaves some out. The sample contains 12,000 or so clones, 85% to 95% of which appear only once. The material sequenced was PBMCs, taken after allogeneic stem cell transplant with posttransplant cyclophosphamide. These receptors came from a female patient aged 30-39 years who received an allogeneic stem cell transplant from an unrelated donor, was CMV-positive, and had no GVHD. Some T cells may originate from the graft donor. Both conserved end residues are part of each CDR3. D genes are given only for firm matches. Clone size is shown for a subset of rows, as once, few, many or a class of expanded clone.

D gene: TRBD2; V gene: TRBV27; clone size: -; J gene: TRBJ2-5; CDR3 protein: CASSLGSGTETQYF; CDR3 DNA: TGTGCCAGCAGTTTAGGTAGCGGGACGGAGACCCAGTACTTC
D gene: TRBD1; V gene: TRBV10-3; clone size: few; J gene: TRBJ2-1; CDR3 protein: CATRGWTGEVGNEQFF; CDR3 DNA: TGTGCCACCCGAGGGTGGACAGGGGAGGTGGGAAATGAGCAGTTCTTC
D gene: -; V gene: TRBV23-1; clone size: -; J gene: TRBJ2-5; CDR3 protein: CASSQSFAAQAWPGVKTQYF; CDR3 DNA: TGCGCCAGCAGTCAATCGTTTGCCGCCCAGGCTTGGCCGGGGGTGAAGACCCAGTACTTC
D gene: -; V gene: TRBV29-1; clone size: -; J gene: TRBJ1-2; CDR3 protein: CSGSGQPGPGYTF; CDR3 DNA: TGCAGCGGGAGCGGACAGCCTGGGCCGGGCTACACCTTC
D gene: TRBD2; V gene: TRBV11-2; clone size: -; J gene: TRBJ2-5; CDR3 protein: CASSIPLAGGQTQYF; CDR3 DNA: TGTGCCAGCAGCATCCCCCTAGCGGGAGGCCAGACCCAGTACTTC
D gene: -; V gene: TRBV5-1; clone size: -; J gene: TRBJ2-5; CDR3 protein: CASSLAPVLTQYF; CDR3 DNA: TGCGCCAGCAGCTTGGCCCCAGTGCTTACCCAGTACTTC
D gene: -; V gene: TRBV6-4; clone size: once; J gene: TRBJ1-1; CDR3 protein: CASRASDSEAFF; CDR3 DNA: TGTGCCAGCAGGGCCTCGGACAGCGAAGCTTTCTTT
D gene: -; V gene: TRBV2; clone size: few; J gene: TRBJ1-1; CDR3 protein: CASSEEGARAFF; CDR3 DNA: TGTGCCAGCAGTGAAGAAGGGGCGCGGGCTTTCTTT
D gene: TRBD1; V gene: TRBV11-2; clone size: -; J gene: TRBJ1-1; CDR3 protein: CASSLVPGGTGSQAFF; CDR3 DNA: TGTGCCAGCAGCTTAGTCCCGGGAGGGACAGGGAGTCAAGCTTTCTTT
D gene: -; V gene: TRBV6-6; clone size: -; J gene: TRBJ1-5; CDR3 protein: CASSYLTGFRDQPQHF; CDR3 DNA: TGTGCCAGCAGTTACCTAACAGGGTTCCGGGATCAGCCCCAGCATTTT
D gene: -; V gene: TRBV6-5; clone size: -; J gene: TRBJ1-6; CDR3 protein: CASSYRQAASPLHF; CDR3 DNA: TGTGCCAGCAGTTACAGGCAGGCCGCCTCACCCCTCCACTTT
D gene: -; V gene: TRBV23-1; clone size: -; J gene: TRBJ2-5; CDR3 protein: CASSQRGQLQETQYF; CDR3 DNA: TGCGCCAGCAGTCAAAGAGGTCAGCTCCAAGAGACCCAGTACTTC
D gene: TRBD1; V gene: TRBV9; clone size: -; J gene: TRBJ2-3; CDR3 protein: CASSLADRGRSDTQYF; CDR3 DNA: TGTGCCAGCTCCCTGGCGGACAGGGGGCGTTCAGATACGCAGTATTTT
D gene: TRBD2; V gene: TRBV7-2; clone size: -; J gene: TRBJ2-1; CDR3 protein: CASSPRLAGRYTEQFF; CDR3 DNA: TGTGCCAGCAGCCCGAGACTAGCGGGCAGATACACTGAGCAGTTCTTC
D gene: -; V gene: TRBV18; clone size: -; J gene: TRBJ2-5; CDR3 protein: CASSPLRETQYF; CDR3 DNA: TGTGCCAGCTCACCACTGAGAGAGACCCAGTACTTC
D gene: -; V gene: TRBV19; clone size: -; J gene: TRBJ1-1; CDR3 protein: CASSTAPVAGRTEAFF; CDR3 DNA: TGTGCCAGTAGCACCGCTCCGGTGGCGGGGCGGACTGAAGCTTTCTTT
D gene: -; V gene: TRBV2; clone size: -; J gene: TRBJ2-1; CDR3 protein: CASSVGVTYNEQFF; CDR3 DNA: TGTGCCAGCAGTGTCGGGGTCACCTACAATGAGCAGTTCTTC
D gene: -; V gene: TRBV19; clone size: -; J gene: TRBJ1-1; CDR3 protein: CASSIVRGVAEAFF; CDR3 DNA: TGTGCCAGTAGTATAGTCCGGGGGGTCGCTGAAGCTTTCTTT
D gene: -; V gene: TRBV6-1; clone size: -; J gene: TRBJ2-3; CDR3 protein: CASSEADFDTQYF; CDR3 DNA: TGTGCCAGCAGTGAAGCCGACTTCGATACGCAGTATTTT
D gene: TRBD1; V gene: TRBV4-2; clone size: -; J gene: TRBJ1-3; CDR3 protein: CASSQYDRGRTGNTIYF; CDR3 DNA: TGTGCCAGCAGCCAGTACGACAGGGGCCGTACGGGAAACACCATATATTTT
D gene: TRBD2; V gene: TRBV6-4; clone size: -; J gene: TRBJ2-1; CDR3 protein: CASSRSRGGTYNEQFF; CDR3 DNA: TGTGCCAGCAGTAGGTCGCGGGGGGGGACCTACAATGAGCAGTTCTTC
D gene: TRBD1; V gene: TRBV25-1; clone size: -; J gene: TRBJ2-5; CDR3 protein: CASSELGGTGGSETQYF; CDR3 DNA: TGTGCCAGCAGTGAATTGGGAGGGACAGGGGGCAGCGAGACCCAGTACTTC
D gene: -; V gene: TRBV7-9; clone size: -; J gene: TRBJ2-3; CDR3 protein: CASSLVLGSSDRRRGTQYF; CDR3 DNA: TGTGCCAGCAGCTTAGTGCTCGGGAGCTCAGATAGGCGGCGGGGTACGCAGTATTTT